This T cell receptor (beta chain) comes out of a study of CD8 T cells in Susac syndrome. At the level of the study: When blood was drawn, patients with Susac syndrome were on intravenous immunoglobulin alone, on corticosteroids, or therapy-naive. Broader study findings: Clonal expansion was not observed in the Susac syndrome CD4+ T cell repertoires.

This CDR3 comprises 11 residues. V shed 5 bases and J shed 11 bases, with 13 bases lying between them. Germline-derived CDR1 and CDR2 are SGHTA and FQGNSA. For this clonotype: Antigen unknown.

Random hexamers were used to reverse transcribe an amount of about 0.5 to 1 ug RNA. An immunoSEQ multiplex PCR amplified TCR beta CDR3 over 54 Vbeta and 13 Jbeta. TCRdb itself ran the immunoSEQ multiplex PCR reads through MiXCR, one entry per CDR3 protein. This table has roughly 75,000 distinct CDR3 sequences, 90% to 95% appearing once. The CD8+ and CD4+ T cells were isolated magnetically using a negative isolation approach, whereas the TEMRA cells were enriched by FACS. Sequences were obtained from CD4+ T cells from PBMCs. The source of this sequence is a human donor with Susac syndrome. The chain employs TRBV7-2 and TRBJ2-7; D may match TRBD1 or TRBD2 (6 bases each). CDR3 coding DNA: TGTGCCAGCAGCGGGGGGCGTCTGGAGTACTTC. The encoded protein is CASSGGRLEYF.